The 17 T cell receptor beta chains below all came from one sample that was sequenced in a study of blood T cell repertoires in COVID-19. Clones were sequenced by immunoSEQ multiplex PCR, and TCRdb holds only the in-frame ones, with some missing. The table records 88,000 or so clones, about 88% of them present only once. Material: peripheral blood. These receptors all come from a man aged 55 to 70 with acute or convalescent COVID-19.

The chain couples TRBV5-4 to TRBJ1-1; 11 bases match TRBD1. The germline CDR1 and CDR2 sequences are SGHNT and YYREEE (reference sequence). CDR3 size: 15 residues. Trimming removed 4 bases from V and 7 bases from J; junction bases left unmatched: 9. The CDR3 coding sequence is TGTGCCAGCAGCCTAGGACAGGGGGCAGGAGATGAAGCTTTCTTT. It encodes CASSLGQGAGDEAFF.

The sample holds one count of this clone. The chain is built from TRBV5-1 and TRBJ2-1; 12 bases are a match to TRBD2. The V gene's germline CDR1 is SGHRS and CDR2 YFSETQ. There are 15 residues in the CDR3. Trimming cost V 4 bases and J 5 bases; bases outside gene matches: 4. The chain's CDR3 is CASSPSGRAHNEQFF. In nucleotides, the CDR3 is TGCGCCAGCAGCCCTAGCGGGAGGGCTCACAATGAGCAGTTCTTC.

The CDR3 here is CASSWDSYNSPLHF. The DNA of the CDR3 is TGTGCCAGCAGCTGGGACAGCTATAATTCACCCCTCCACTTT. This chain links TRBV11-1 with TRBJ1-6; TRBD1 matches 7 bases. The length of the CDR3 is 14 residues. Germline V gene lookup returns CDR1 SGHAT and CDR2 FQDESV (reference sequence). V trimming: 4 bases; J trimming: 3 bases; junction bases outside the gene matches: 0.

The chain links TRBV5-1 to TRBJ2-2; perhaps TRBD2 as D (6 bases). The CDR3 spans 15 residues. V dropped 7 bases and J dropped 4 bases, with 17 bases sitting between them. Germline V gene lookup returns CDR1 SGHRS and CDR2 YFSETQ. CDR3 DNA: TGCGCCAGCGGATCAGGGAAGGAGGGCACCGGGGAGCTGTTTTTT. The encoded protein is CASGSGKEGTGELFF. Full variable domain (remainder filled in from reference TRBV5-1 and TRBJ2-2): KAGVTQTPRYLIKTRGQQVTLSCSPISGHRSVSWYQQTPGQGLQFLFEYFSETQRNKGNFPGRFSGRQFSNSRSEMNVSTLELGDSALYLCASGSGKEGTGELFFGEGSRLTVL.

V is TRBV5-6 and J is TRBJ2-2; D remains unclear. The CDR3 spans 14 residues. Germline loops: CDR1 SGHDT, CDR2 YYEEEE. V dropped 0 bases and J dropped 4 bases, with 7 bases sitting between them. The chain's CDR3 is CASSLGEVTGELFF. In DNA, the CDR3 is TGTGCCAGCAGCTTGGGAGAGGTCACCGGGGAGCTGTTTTTT. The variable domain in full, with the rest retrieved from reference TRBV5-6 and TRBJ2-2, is DAGVTQSPTHLIKTRGQQVTLRCSPKSGHDTVSWYQQALGQGPQFIFQYYEEEERQRGNFPDRFSGHQFPNYSSELNVNALLLGDSALYLCASSLGEVTGELFFGEGSRLTVL.

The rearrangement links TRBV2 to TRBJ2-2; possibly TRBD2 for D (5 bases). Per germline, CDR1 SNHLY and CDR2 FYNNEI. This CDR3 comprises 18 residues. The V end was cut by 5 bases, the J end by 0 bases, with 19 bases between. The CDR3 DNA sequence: TGTGCCAGCAGTCGACGTGAGGTTGTCGGGGCGAACACCGGGGAGCTGTTTTTT. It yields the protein CASSRREVVGANTGELFF.

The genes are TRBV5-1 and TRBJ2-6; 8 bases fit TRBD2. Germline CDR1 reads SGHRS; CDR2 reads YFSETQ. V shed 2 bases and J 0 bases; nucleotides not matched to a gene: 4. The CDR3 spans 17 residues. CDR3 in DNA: TGCGCCAGCAGCTTCACTAGCGGTCTCTCTGGGGCCAACGTCCTGACTTTC. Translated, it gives CASSFTSGLSGANVLTF.

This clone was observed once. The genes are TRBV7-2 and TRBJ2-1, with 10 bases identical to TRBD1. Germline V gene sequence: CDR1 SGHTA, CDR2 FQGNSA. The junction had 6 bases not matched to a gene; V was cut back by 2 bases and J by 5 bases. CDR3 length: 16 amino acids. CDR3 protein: CASSLSPGTGDNEQFF. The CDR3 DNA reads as TGTGCCAGCAGCTTAAGTCCCGGGACAGGGGACAATGAGCAGTTCTTC.

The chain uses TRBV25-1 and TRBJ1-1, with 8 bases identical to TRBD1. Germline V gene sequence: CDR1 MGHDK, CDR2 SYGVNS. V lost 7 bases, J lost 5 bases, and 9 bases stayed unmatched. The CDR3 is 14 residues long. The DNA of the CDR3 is TGTGCCAGCAAATCACAGGGGGTAGGTACTGAAGCTTTCTTT. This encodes CASKSQGVGTEAFF.

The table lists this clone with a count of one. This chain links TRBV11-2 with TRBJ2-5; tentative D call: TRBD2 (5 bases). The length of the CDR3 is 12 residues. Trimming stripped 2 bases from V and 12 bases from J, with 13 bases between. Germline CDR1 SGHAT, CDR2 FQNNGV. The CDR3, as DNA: TGTGCCAGCAGCTTAAGGGCGGGCCGCGAGTACTTC. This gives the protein CASSLRAGREYF.

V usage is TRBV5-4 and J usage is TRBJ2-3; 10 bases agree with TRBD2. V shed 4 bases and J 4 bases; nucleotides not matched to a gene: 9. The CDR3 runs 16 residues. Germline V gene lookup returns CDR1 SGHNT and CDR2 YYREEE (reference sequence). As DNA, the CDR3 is TGTGCCAGCAGCGGAACCGGGACTAGCGTCGCAGATACGCAGTATTTT. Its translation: CASSGTGTSVADTQYF.

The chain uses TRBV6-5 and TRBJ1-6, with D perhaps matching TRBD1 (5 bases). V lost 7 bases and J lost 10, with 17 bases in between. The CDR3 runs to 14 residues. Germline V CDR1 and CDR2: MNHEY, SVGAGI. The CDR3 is CASTYGGGYSPLHF. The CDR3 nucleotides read TGTGCCAGCACCTACGGGGGAGGATACTCACCCCTCCACTTT.

In DNA form, the CDR3 reads TGTGCCACCGGGACAGACACGGACACTGAAGCTTTCTTT. Its translation: CATGTDTDTEAFF. The chain links TRBV19 to TRBJ1-1, with 7 nucleotides matching TRBD1. Germline trimming cut 10 bases from V and 3 bases from J; bases unmatched to any gene: 8. This CDR3 region has 13 residues. In germline, CDR1 is LNHDA, CDR2 SQIVND (reference sequence).

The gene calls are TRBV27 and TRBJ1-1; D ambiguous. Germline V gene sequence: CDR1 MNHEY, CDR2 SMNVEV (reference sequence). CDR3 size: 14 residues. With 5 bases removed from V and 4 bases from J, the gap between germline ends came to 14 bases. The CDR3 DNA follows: TGTGCCAGCAGTACTCCGCCCCCGGGCACTGAAGCTTTCTTT. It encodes CASSTPPPGTEAFF.

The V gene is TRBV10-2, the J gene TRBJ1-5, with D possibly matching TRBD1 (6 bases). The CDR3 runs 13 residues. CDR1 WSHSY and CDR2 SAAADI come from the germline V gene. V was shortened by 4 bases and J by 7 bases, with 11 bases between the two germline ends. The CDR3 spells CASSGQQGQPQHF. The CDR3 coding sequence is TGCGCCAGCAGTGGGCAACAGGGCCAGCCCCAGCATTTT.

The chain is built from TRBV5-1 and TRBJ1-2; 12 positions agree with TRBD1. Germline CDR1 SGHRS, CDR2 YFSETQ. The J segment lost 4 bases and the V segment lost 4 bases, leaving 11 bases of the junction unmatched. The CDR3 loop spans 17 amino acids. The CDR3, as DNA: TGCGCCAGCAGCCTGACCACCGGGACAGGGGGCGGCTATGGCTACACCTTC. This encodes CASSLTTGTGGGYGYTF.

CDR3 coding DNA: TGCGCCAGCAGCATAGACAGGGTAAAAGAGCAGTACTTC. Translated, it gives CASSIDRVKEQYF. The chain recombines TRBV5-1 with TRBJ2-7; 7 bases agree with TRBD1. Trimming at V came to 4 bases and at J to 7 bases, leaving 8 bases not matched to a gene. The length of the CDR3 is 13 residues. CDR1 SGHRS and CDR2 YFSETQ come from the germline V gene. Complete variable domain (other parts from reference TRBV5-1 and TRBJ2-7): KAGVTQTPRYLIKTRGQQVTLSCSPISGHRSVSWYQQTPGQGLQFLFEYFSETQRNKGNFPGRFSGRQFSNSRSEMNVSTLELGDSALYLCASSIDRVKEQYFGPGTRLTVT.